A selection of T cell receptor beta chains follows, all from one sample in a study of T cell repertoires in cytomegalovirus infection. No antigen has been assigned to these receptors. TCRdb reprocessed the reads via MiXCR and lists one record per CDR3 protein. Of some 500,000 distinct CDR3 sequences listed, roughly a third are singletons. This specimen was cultured PBMCs, taken from culture after CMV antigen stimulation. The receptors originated from a human donor in good health (CMV status not recorded). Some clones in this sample may be carry-over from other donors' samples. Each CDR3 is given with its conserved first and last residue. Fields, in order: V gene, clone size, J gene, D gene, CDR3 DNA, CDR3 protein. D genes are given only for firm matches. For some rows the clone size is stated as once, few or many, or as a class when expanded; others skip it.

V gene: TRBV12-3/TRBV12-4
clone size: few
J gene: TRBJ2-7
D gene: .
CDR3 DNA: TGTGCCAGCCTAACCTCGACAGACTACGAGCAGTACTTC
CDR3 protein: CASLTSTDYEQYF

V gene: TRBV7-2
clone size: once
J gene: TRBJ1-3
D gene: TRBD1
CDR3 DNA: TGTGCCAGCAGCTCGCCACAGGGGCGGGGAAACACCATATATTTT
CDR3 protein: CASSSPQGRGNTIYF

V gene: TRBV9
clone size: .
J gene: TRBJ2-1
D gene: .
CDR3 DNA: TGTGCCAGCAGCCCCGAATCGACCCTCTACAATGAGCAGTTCTTC
CDR3 protein: CASSPESTLYNEQFF

V gene: TRBV5-1
clone size: few
J gene: TRBJ1-6
D gene: TRBD1
CDR3 DNA: TGCGCCAGCAGCCCGGGACAGGGCCATTCACCCCTCCACTTT
CDR3 protein: CASSPGQGHSPLHF

V gene: TRBV12-3/TRBV12-4
clone size: .
J gene: TRBJ2-5
D gene: .
CDR3 DNA: TGTGCCAGCAGTCGAGGAGACCGACTTGGGGCGGGGACCCAGTACTTC
CDR3 protein: CASSRGDRLGAGTQYF

V gene: TRBV19
clone size: .
J gene: TRBJ2-5
D gene: TRBD1
CDR3 DNA: TGTGCCAGTAGTTCTCGACAGGGGGGTTCAGAGACCCAGTACTTC
CDR3 protein: CASSSRQGGSETQYF

V gene: TRBV19
clone size: many
J gene: TRBJ1-5
D gene: TRBD1
CDR3 DNA: TGTGCCAGCAGGGACAGGGTGAAGAATCAGCCCCAGCATTTT
CDR3 protein: CASRDRVKNQPQHF

V gene: TRBV19
clone size: .
J gene: TRBJ1-1
D gene: .
CDR3 DNA: TGTGCCAGTAGTATCGGTGTGACTGTAGATGAAGCTTTCTTT
CDR3 protein: CASSIGVTVDEAFF

V gene: TRBV27
clone size: .
J gene: TRBJ1-4
D gene: TRBD1
CDR3 DNA: TGTGCCAGCAGTACGCGACAGGGGAAAGGTGGAGAACTGTTTTTT
CDR3 protein: CASSTRQGKGGELFF

V gene: TRBV11-2
clone size: few
J gene: TRBJ2-5
D gene: .
CDR3 DNA: TGTGCCAGCAGCCAACCTTTTAGGAGGCGATCCGAGACCCAGTACTTC
CDR3 protein: CASSQPFRRRSETQYF

V gene: TRBV19
clone size: .
J gene: TRBJ1-1
D gene: .
CDR3 DNA: TGTGCCAGGTGGAAAGGTGTGAGGTCTCCGTCCCGTATGAACACTGAAGCTTTCTTT
CDR3 protein: CARWKGVRSPSRMNTEAFF

V gene: TRBV7-6
clone size: few
J gene: TRBJ1-4
D gene: TRBD1
CDR3 DNA: TGTGCCAGCAGCTCACAGGGGGAAAAACTGTTTTTT
CDR3 protein: CASSSQGEKLFF

V gene: TRBV12-3/TRBV12-4
clone size: few
J gene: TRBJ1-4
D gene: .
CDR3 DNA: TGTGCCAGCAGCTTATCCGGGGGCGGGACTAATGAAAAACTGTTTTTT
CDR3 protein: CASSLSGGGTNEKLFF

V gene: TRBV19
clone size: many
J gene: TRBJ2-2
D gene: .
CDR3 DNA: TGTGCCAGTAGTATACGGAGACTCCAGAACACCGGGGAGCTGTTTTTT
CDR3 protein: CASSIRRLQNTGELFF

V gene: TRBV20-1
clone size: .
J gene: TRBJ1-1
D gene: TRBD1
CDR3 DNA: TGCAGTGCAAGCGCCGGGACAGGGGGCACTGAAGCTTTCTTT
CDR3 protein: CSASAGTGGTEAFF

V gene: TRBV27
clone size: .
J gene: TRBJ1-2
D gene: TRBD1
CDR3 DNA: TGTGCCAGCAACTCCGGGACAGGGAATGGCTACACCTTC
CDR3 protein: CASNSGTGNGYTF

V gene: TRBV6-1
clone size: .
J gene: TRBJ2-2
D gene: TRBD1
CDR3 DNA: TGTGCCACCACCAATTTGGGGACAGGGGGCTTCGGGGAGCTGTTTTTT
CDR3 protein: CATTNLGTGGFGELFF

V gene: TRBV7-9
clone size: .
J gene: TRBJ1-3
D gene: .
CDR3 DNA: TGTGCCAGCAGCTTAGCGGGCAGCACCATATATTTT
CDR3 protein: CASSLAGSTIYF

V gene: TRBV6-1
clone size: .
J gene: TRBJ1-5
D gene: .
CDR3 DNA: TGTGCCAGCAGTTACGCCGGGGGCTTGGGGAATCAGCCCCAGCATTTT
CDR3 protein: CASSYAGGLGNQPQHF

V gene: TRBV7-8
clone size: few
J gene: TRBJ1-2
D gene: .
CDR3 DNA: TGTGCCAGCAGCTTAGGGCGCCAGTTAGCCTATGGCTACACCTTC
CDR3 protein: CASSLGRQLAYGYTF

V gene: TRBV4-2
clone size: .
J gene: TRBJ2-7
D gene: TRBD2
CDR3 DNA: TGTGCCAGCAGCCAGACTAGCGGGAGGCAATACGAGCAGTACTTC
CDR3 protein: CASSQTSGRQYEQYF

V gene: TRBV20-1
clone size: once
J gene: TRBJ2-1
D gene: TRBD2
CDR3 DNA: TGCAGTGCTAGAGATCCTCGAGGTAGCGGGATAAACAATGAGCAGTTCTTC
CDR3 protein: CSARDPRGSGINNEQFF

V gene: TRBV15
clone size: few
J gene: TRBJ2-1
D gene: TRBD2
CDR3 DNA: TGTGCCACCAGCAGAGCCGCCGGGACTAGCGGGAACAATGAGCAGTTCTTC
CDR3 protein: CATSRAAGTSGNNEQFF

V gene: TRBV29-1
clone size: .
J gene: TRBJ2-3
D gene: .
CDR3 DNA: TGCAGCGTTGAACGAGACACAGATACGCAGTATTTT
CDR3 protein: CSVERDTDTQYF

V gene: TRBV11-2
clone size: .
J gene: TRBJ1-1
D gene: .
CDR3 DNA: TGTGCCAGCAGCTCGTGGGCAGGGCTAGCCACTGAAGCTTTCTTT
CDR3 protein: CASSSWAGLATEAFF

V gene: TRBV7-4
clone size: .
J gene: TRBJ2-7
D gene: TRBD2
CDR3 DNA: TGTGCCAGCCGGACTAGCGGGAGGGACGACGAGCAGTACTTC
CDR3 protein: CASRTSGRDDEQYF

V gene: TRBV7-2
clone size: few
J gene: TRBJ2-6
D gene: .
CDR3 DNA: TGTGCCAGCTCAATCACAGCAACTGGGGCCAACGTCCTGACTTTC
CDR3 protein: CASSITATGANVLTF

V gene: TRBV7-2
clone size: .
J gene: TRBJ2-1
D gene: TRBD2
CDR3 DNA: TGTGCCAGCAGCTTGCTGGCCCTAGCGGGAATCTACAATGAGCAGTTCTTC
CDR3 protein: CASSLLALAGIYNEQFF

V gene: TRBV6-5
clone size: many
J gene: TRBJ1-1
D gene: .
CDR3 DNA: TGTGCCAGCAGTCAGAGGGGGAACACTGAAGCTTTCTTT
CDR3 protein: CASSQRGNTEAFF

V gene: TRBV6-1
clone size: few
J gene: TRBJ2-2
D gene: TRBD2
CDR3 DNA: TGTGCCAGCAGTGAACCGGCTGGGGCTAGCGGGAGGGGGAACACCGGGGAGCTGTTTTTT
CDR3 protein: CASSEPAGASGRGNTGELFF

V gene: TRBV6-2/TRBV6-3
clone size: once
J gene: TRBJ2-7
D gene: .
CDR3 DNA: TGTGCCAGCAGTTCACAACCTAGGGGAATCTACGAGCAGTACTTC
CDR3 protein: CASSSQPRGIYEQYF

V gene: TRBV12-3/TRBV12-4
clone size: few
J gene: TRBJ1-2
D gene: .
CDR3 DNA: TGTGCCAGCAGTTTTACCGGGGACGAGGCTAACTATGGCTACACCTTC
CDR3 protein: CASSFTGDEANYGYTF

V gene: TRBV7-6
clone size: many
J gene: TRBJ2-2
D gene: TRBD2
CDR3 DNA: TGTGCCAGCAGCTCTTGGTATGATAGCGGGACCGCATCGAACACCGGGGAGCTGTTTTTT
CDR3 protein: CASSSWYDSGTASNTGELFF

V gene: TRBV24-1
clone size: many
J gene: TRBJ2-2
D gene: .
CDR3 DNA: TGTGCCACCAGTGATTTAAGTCTCCGACGGGGGGAGCTGTTTTTT
CDR3 protein: CATSDLSLRRGELFF

V gene: TRBV7-8
clone size: many
J gene: TRBJ1-4
D gene: TRBD1
CDR3 DNA: TGTGCCAGCAGCCCGGACAGGGGAGAGGGAGAAAAACTGTTTTTT
CDR3 protein: CASSPDRGEGEKLFF

V gene: TRBV24-1
clone size: .
J gene: TRBJ2-7
D gene: TRBD1
CDR3 DNA: TGTGCCACCAGTGATTCCAGGGGGAGTGGGTACGAGCAGTACTTC
CDR3 protein: CATSDSRGSGYEQYF

V gene: TRBV29-1
clone size: few
J gene: TRBJ2-1
D gene: .
CDR3 DNA: TGCAGCGTTGTCGAGAGGCCGGGAAGGAATGAGCAGTTCTTC
CDR3 protein: CSVVERPGRNEQFF

V gene: TRBV23-1
clone size: few
J gene: TRBJ2-1
D gene: .
CDR3 DNA: TGCGCCAGCAGTCAATGTCCGGAAATACGGGCCTCCTACAATGAGCAGTTCTTC
CDR3 protein: CASSQCPEIRASYNEQFF

V gene: TRBV7-2
clone size: few
J gene: TRBJ2-5
D gene: TRBD2
CDR3 DNA: TGTGCCAGCAGCCGGAGGGCGGGAGCAGAAGAGACCCAGTACTTC
CDR3 protein: CASSRRAGAEETQYF

V gene: TRBV18
clone size: .
J gene: TRBJ1-1
D gene: .
CDR3 DNA: TGTGCCAGCTCACCACTTAGGGAAAGCACTGAAGCTTTCTTT
CDR3 protein: CASSPLRESTEAFF

V gene: TRBV4-2
clone size: .
J gene: TRBJ1-5
D gene: .
CDR3 DNA: TGTGCCAGCAGCCAAGAAAGGGGGGCGGCCACCAATCAGCCCCAGCATTTT
CDR3 protein: CASSQERGAATNQPQHF

V gene: TRBV7-2
clone size: many
J gene: TRBJ2-3
D gene: TRBD2
CDR3 DNA: TGTGCCAGCATCATAGCGGGAGCAGATACGCAGTATTTT
CDR3 protein: CASIIAGADTQYF

V gene: TRBV7-6
clone size: .
J gene: TRBJ2-2
D gene: .
CDR3 DNA: TGTGCTAGCAGCTTTTTTTTGATGGGGTCAGGGGAGACCGGGGAGCTGTTTTTT
CDR3 protein: CASSFFLMGSGETGELFF

V gene: TRBV7-2
clone size: many
J gene: TRBJ2-3
D gene: .
CDR3 DNA: TGTGCCAGCAGCTCCATGACAGGATACACAGATACGCAGTATTTT
CDR3 protein: CASSSMTGYTDTQYF